The 30 T cell receptor beta chains listed next were all sequenced from one sample in a study of CD8 T cells in Susac syndrome (dated by TCRdb to about 2019). Library construction relied on the immunoSEQ multiplex PCR assay. RNA was extracted with the RNeasy kit and roughly 0.5 to 1 ug was reverse transcribed using random hexamers. Clones were called with MiXCR by TCRdb after fastp trimmed the public reads at Q25, and only in-frame beta chains were retained. Every distinct CDR3 protein forms one entry, paired with its most common genes and DNA. A total of some 190,000 distinct CDR3 sequences appear in this sample, approximately 94% of them only once. The ten largest make up 0.1% of the sample. Sequenced: CD4+ T cells from PBMCs. Receptor source: a human donor in good health.

This clonotype was picked up a small number of times. This chain connects TRBV27 to TRBJ1-1; no clear D gene. Germline-derived CDR1 and CDR2 are MNHEY and SMNVEV (reference sequence). Trimming took off 4 bases at V and 1 base at J, with 10 bases between the two ends. The CDR3 has 14 residues. CDR3 protein: CASSSPSGNTEAFF. The CDR3 DNA follows: TGTGCCAGCAGTTCCCCGTCCGGGAACACTGAAGCTTTCTTT.

V is TRBV15 and J is TRBJ2-3, with 7 bases matching TRBD2. J was trimmed by 4 bases and V by 7 bases; bases with no gene match: 5. Germline-derived CDR1 and CDR2 are LNHNV and YYDKDF (reference sequence). The CDR3 spans 13 residues. CDR3 region: CATKAGFADTQYF. The DNA for the CDR3 is TGTGCCACCAAAGCGGGATTTGCAGATACGCAGTATTTT. The full variable domain, rest sourced from reference TRBV15 and TRBJ2-3, is DAMVIQNPRYQVTQFGKPVTLSCSQTLNHNVMYWYQQKSSQAPKLLFHYYDKDFNNEADTPDNFQSRRPNTSFCFLDIRSPGLGDTAMYLCATKAGFADTQYFGPGTRLTVL.

This clonotype came up a few times. The chain carries TRBV12-3 or TRBV12-4 and TRBJ1-2; D gene unclear. V gave up 1 base and J gave up 7 bases, with 4 bases separating them. The CDR3 sequence is 11 residues long. The CDR3 loop is CASSLGGGYTF. CDR3 nucleotide sequence: TGTGCCAGCAGTTTAGGAGGTGGCTACACCTTC.

The chain links TRBV28 to TRBJ1-2; the D gene is possibly TRBD1 (5 bases). Germline V CDR1 and CDR2: MDHEN, SYDVKM. Trimming shortened V by 7 bases and J by 4 bases, and 16 bases separated the two germline ends. This CDR3 has 14 amino acids. Written as DNA, the CDR3 is TGTGCCAGCAAGAGGGAACAGGTGGGCTATGGCTACACCTTC. Residues: CASKREQVGYGYTF.

The chain links TRBV28 to TRBJ2-7, with no clear D. Germline CDR1 is MDHEN and CDR2 is SYDVKM. The V gene lost 7 bases and the J gene lost 6 bases, with 10 bases spanning the gap. The CDR3 loop spans 11 amino acids. Here the CDR3 reads CASMGFGEQYF. The CDR3 nucleotides read TGTGCCAGCATGGGTTTTGGCGAGCAGTACTTC.

The genes are TRBV30 and TRBJ1-5; 7 bases align to TRBD1. V lost 1 base to trimming and J lost 4 bases; unmatched junction nucleotides: 4. Germline V lookup: CDR1 GTSNPN, CDR2 SVGIG (reference sequence). The CDR3 sequence is 14 residues long. CDR3 region: CAWSAPGQNQPQHF. The CDR3 DNA reads TGTGCCTGGAGTGCCCCGGGACAGAATCAGCCCCAGCATTTT.

The V and J genes are TRBV29-1 and TRBJ1-3; D ambiguous. The V end was cut by 2 bases, the J end by 4 bases, with 9 bases between. CDR1 and CDR2 (germline): SQVTM, ANQGSEA. The CDR3 runs to 13 residues. CDR3 in amino acids: CSVEPGQGNTIYF. CDR3 nucleotides: TGCAGCGTTGAACCCGGGCAGGGAAACACCATATATTTT.

The rearrangement uses TRBV28 and TRBJ2-3; 8 positions agree with TRBD1. The length of the CDR3 is 16 residues. Germline V gives CDR1 MDHEN, CDR2 SYDVKM. Trimming at V came to 5 bases and at J to 1 base, leaving 8 bases not matched to a gene. CDR3 nucleotide sequence: TGTGCCAGCAGTGGGACAGGCTTTGGAGGCACAGATACGCAGTATTTT. Protein product: CASSGTGFGGTDTQYF. The full variable domain, its missing parts supplied by reference TRBV28 and TRBJ2-3, is DVKVTQSSRYLVKRTGEKVFLECVQDMDHENMFWYRQDPGLGLRLIYFSYDVKMKEKGDIPEGYSVSREKKERFSLILESASTNQTSMYLCASSGTGFGGTDTQYFGPGTRLTVL.

CDR3 coding DNA: TGTGCCAGCACCGAGGCTGGGGCCAACGTCCTGACTTTC. Translating it yields CASTEAGANVLTF. The chain combines TRBV27 with TRBJ2-6; D is uncertain. This CDR3 is 13 amino acids long. The V end lost 7 bases, the J end lost 2 bases, and 6 bases lay between the germline ends. Germline CDR1 and CDR2: MNHEY and SMNVEV (reference sequence).

The chain uses TRBV7-9 and TRBJ1-4; D remains ambiguous. Between the trimmed V and J ends, which lost 3 bases and 0 bases, there was a span of 5 bases. This CDR3 has 14 amino acids. CDR1 and CDR2 (germline): SEHNR, FQNEAQ (reference sequence). CDR3 region: CASSLWATNEKLFF. The DNA for the CDR3 is TGTGCCAGCAGCTTGTGGGCAACTAATGAAAAACTGTTTTTT.

This clonotype has only one observation. The chain employs TRBV3-1 and TRBJ2-5; a possible D gene is TRBD2 (5 bases). The CDR3 extends over 14 amino acids. Germline CDR1 and CDR2: LGHDT and YNNKEL (reference sequence). Trimming removed 4 bases at V and 2 bases at J, with 11 bases between. As DNA, the CDR3 is TGTGCCAGCAGCCGATCGGGGAGACAAGAGACCCAGTACTTC. Its translation: CASSRSGRQETQYF.

The rearrangement links TRBV7-9 to TRBJ2-3, with D possibly matching TRBD1 (5 bases). CDR1 and CDR2 from the germline V gene are SEHNR and FQNEAQ (reference sequence). CDR3 length equals 12 residues. V was clipped by 5 bases and J by 7 bases, with 10 bases between them. In nucleotides, the CDR3 is TGTGCCAGCAGCCCAGACAGTTATACGCAGTATTTT. This codes for CASSPDSYTQYF.

The chain uses TRBV30 and TRBJ2-2; D call uncertain. The germline V gene has CDR1 GTSNPN and CDR2 SVGIG (reference sequence). The CDR3 covers 12 residues. Deletions cut 3 bases from V and 8 bases from J, with 10 bases between. The CDR3 sequence: CAWRWDSGELFF. CDR3 bases: TGTGCCTGGAGGTGGGATTCAGGGGAGCTGTTTTTT.

V gene TRBV29-1 combines with J gene TRBJ2-1, with 13 bases that match TRBD2. CDR3 length: 13 residues. Germline values: CDR1 SQVTM, CDR2 ANQGSEA. CDR3 residues: CSLTSGRYNEQFF. CDR3 nucleotides: TGCAGTCTGACTAGCGGGAGGTACAATGAGCAGTTCTTC.

The chain combines TRBV29-1 with TRBJ2-7, with TRBD2 identical over 12 bases. CDR1 is SQVTM, CDR2 ANQGSEA, per germline. This CDR3 is 13 amino acids long. After removal of 7 bases from V and 3 bases from J, the junction contained 4 bases not matched to a gene. The CDR3 is CSGGLAGSYEQYF. CDR3 DNA: TGCAGCGGTGGACTAGCGGGAAGCTACGAGCAGTACTTC.

The rearrangement uses TRBV15 and TRBJ2-5; TRBD1 might be the D (5 bases). Trimming shortened V by 8 bases and J by 5 bases, and 15 bases separated the two germline ends. The CDR3 covers 13 residues. The germline V gene encodes CDR1 LNHNV and CDR2 YYDKDF (reference sequence). CDR3 region: CATGADRRETQYF. CDR3 in DNA: TGTGCCACCGGGGCGGACCGGCGGGAGACCCAGTACTTC.

The chain is built from TRBV18 and TRBJ1-2; D unclear. V shed 2 bases and J shed 3 bases, with 13 bases lying between them. This CDR3 is 15 amino acids long. The germline gives CDR1 KGHSH, CDR2 LQKENI. CDR3 protein: CASSPRWPGDYGYTF. In DNA, the CDR3 is TGTGCCAGCTCACCAAGATGGCCGGGCGACTATGGCTACACCTTC.

This chain joins TRBV15 and TRBJ2-2; D remains unclear. CDR1 and CDR2 from the germline V gene are LNHNV and YYDKDF (reference sequence). V was pared by 1 base and J by 2 bases, with 2 bases between. The CDR3 length is 13 residues. DNA of the CDR3: TGTGCCACCAGCAGAGTAAACACCGGGGAGCTGTTTTTT. This gives the protein CATSRVNTGELFF. Using reference TRBV15 and TRBJ2-2 for the parts outside the CDR3, the full variable domain is DAMVIQNPRYQVTQFGKPVTLSCSQTLNHNVMYWYQQKSSQAPKLLFHYYDKDFNNEADTPDNFQSRRPNTSFCFLDIRSPGLGDTAMYLCATSRVNTGELFFGEGSRLTVL.

The chain employs TRBV7-9 and TRBJ2-1, with TRBD2 as a possible D gene (6 bases). This CDR3 has 14 residues. V was cut by 0 bases and J by 8 bases, with 11 bases left in between. Germline CDR1 and CDR2: SEHNR and FQNEAQ (reference sequence). CDR3 bases: TGTGCCAGCAGCTTAGCGAGACTAGTAGATGAGCAGTTCTTC. Translating gives CASSLARLVDEQFF.

This chain joins TRBV30 and TRBJ1-3; perhaps TRBD1 as D (6 bases). V lost 3 bases and J lost 0, with 9 bases in between. Per germline, CDR1 GTSNPN and CDR2 SVGIG (reference sequence). CDR3 size: 14 residues. The CDR3 coding sequence is TGTGCCTGGAGACAGGGCCTCTCTGGAAACACCATATATTTT. Translated, it gives CAWRQGLSGNTIYF.

The V and J genes are TRBV6-2 or TRBV6-3 and TRBJ2-7; TRBD1 is a possible D gene (5 bases). This CDR3 has 12 residues. With 7 bases removed from V and 3 bases from J, the gap between germline ends came to 10 bases. The V gene's germline CDR1 is MNHEY and CDR2 SVGEGT. In DNA form, the CDR3 reads TGTGCCAGCACCCTGCAGGGCTACGAGCAGTACTTC. This encodes CASTLQGYEQYF.

In nucleotides, the CDR3 is TGTGCCAGCAGCTTAGAAGGAGCGGCCAACGTCCTGACTTTC. It codes for CASSLEGAANVLTF. The chain carries TRBV7-9 and TRBJ2-6; D unclear. The CDR3 runs to 14 residues. CDR1 is SEHNR, CDR2 FQNEAQ, per germline (reference sequence). The V end was cut by 1 base, the J end by 6 bases, with 7 bases between.

The chain combines TRBV28 with TRBJ2-7; D gene ambiguous. V was clipped by 4 bases and J by 3 bases, with 7 bases between them. The CDR3 is made up of 12 amino acids. The germline V gene has CDR1 MDHEN and CDR2 SYDVKM. The CDR3, as DNA: TGTGCCAGCAGTTACTCTGTCTACGAGCAGTACTTC. This translates into CASSYSVYEQYF.

This chain links TRBV12-3 or TRBV12-4 with TRBJ1-5; tentatively, D is TRBD1 (6 bases). Trimming removed 6 bases at V and 9 bases at J, with 15 bases between. The CDR3 has 13 amino acids. The CDR3 DNA is TGTGCCAGCAGCAGCAGGGGTTCAGGGCCCCAGCATTTT. It is translated as CASSSRGSGPQHF.

The rearrangement joins TRBV7-9 to TRBJ2-1; D is unclear. The CDR3 totals 13 residues. The ends were cut back, 4 bases at V and 7 bases at J, with 11 bases in the middle. Germline V CDR1 and CDR2: SEHNR, FQNEAQ (reference sequence). CDR3 in amino acids: CASSSIGVNEQFF. CDR3 bases: TGTGCCAGCAGCTCTATTGGCGTGAATGAGCAGTTCTTC. Full variable domain (rest looked up from reference TRBV7-9 and TRBJ2-1): DTGVSQNPRHKITKRGQNVTFRCDPISEHNRLYWYRQTLGQGPEFLTYFQNEAQLEKSRLLSDRFSAERPKGSFSTLEIQRTEQGDSAMYLCASSSIGVNEQFFGPGTRLTVL.

The CDR3 protein is CASSPRQNTEAFF. The CDR3 bases are TGTGCCAGCTCACCACGACAGAACACTGAAGCTTTCTTT. V usage is TRBV18 and J usage is TRBJ1-1; D unclear. Trimming removed 1 base from V and 1 base from J, with 4 bases in between. The germline gives CDR1 KGHSH, CDR2 LQKENI. CDR3 size: 13 residues.

This clonotype showed up just once. This chain uses TRBV30 with TRBJ2-7; D remains unclear. Trimming cost V 2 bases and J 2 bases, with 7 bases left between them. CDR3 size: 12 residues. Germline V gives CDR1 GTSNPN, CDR2 SVGIG (reference sequence). CDR3 in DNA: TGTGCCTGGAGTACTGGGACCTACGAGCAGTACTTC. Its translation is CAWSTGTYEQYF.

This chain connects TRBV20-1 to TRBJ2-1; D is unclear. The germline V gene encodes CDR1 DFQATT and CDR2 SNEGSKA (reference sequence). This CDR3 comprises 16 residues. The V gene lost 4 bases and the J gene lost 0 bases, with 16 bases spanning the gap. CDR3 in amino acids: CSATQPSGYSYNEQFF. Here the CDR3 DNA reads TGCAGTGCTACCCAACCTAGTGGGTACTCCTACAATGAGCAGTTCTTC.

The chain has TRBV20-1 and TRBJ1-4, with a tentative D call TRBD1 (6 bases). The CDR3 runs 15 residues. V lost 4 bases to trimming and J lost 8 bases, with 20 bases between them. Germline CDR1 and CDR2: DFQATT and SNEGSKA (reference sequence). CDR3 residues: CSATRATGGGEKLFF. The CDR3 DNA sequence: TGCAGTGCTACCCGGGCGACAGGCGGTGGGGAAAAACTGTTTTTT.

J is TRBJ1-2 and V is TRBV6-4; no definite D call. The germline V gene has CDR1 MRHNA and CDR2 SNTAGT. The CDR3 is 14 amino acids. Trimming removed 7 bases from V and 0 bases from J, with 12 bases in between. The CDR3 protein is CASTQRAPNYGYTF. In DNA, the CDR3 is TGTGCCAGCACTCAGCGAGCTCCTAACTATGGCTACACCTTC.